This is a list of T cell receptor beta chains from one sample in a study of CXCR3-negative and CXCR3-positive naive CD8 T cells. One entry per CDR3 protein, without DNA, is what TCRdb gives after re-calling the 5' RACE reads. This specimen shows tens of thousands of distinct CDR3 sequences; the ten leading clones hold roughly 1.5%. The sample comprised naive CXCR3- CD8+ T cells from blood. The receptor source for this set is a human donor in good health. Some clones in this sample may be carry-over from other donors' samples. Each CDR3 is given with its conserved first and last residue. Size is stated for part of the rows, as once, few or many counts, or as a class when the clone is expanded.

CDR3aa	j_gene	v_gene	abundance
CASSLSAAGEQFF	TRBJ2-1	TRBV27	.
CSARVTGGAPNEQFF	TRBJ2-1	TRBV20-1	.
CASSLGLALNNEQFF	TRBJ2-1	TRBV5-1	.
CSASDRDRGDTRELFF	TRBJ2-2	TRBV20-1	.
CASSLEGTGNEQYF	TRBJ2-7	TRBV5-1	.
CASSQVRAASYEQYF	TRBJ2-7	TRBV4-1	.
CSVQTASYEQYF	TRBJ2-7	TRBV29-1	.
CASSFRYGYSYEQYF	TRBJ2-7	TRBV28	.
CASSREDRNYNEQFF	TRBJ2-1	TRBV6-4	.
CSAILGTGNEQFF	TRBJ2-1	TRBV29-1	.
CASSPGIVRDTQYF	TRBJ2-3	TRBV5-5	.
CSVEGTSSSGNTIYF	TRBJ1-3	TRBV29-1	.
CSVDGTSGPPSTDTQYF	TRBJ2-3	TRBV29-1	.
CASSDDGYGYTF	TRBJ1-2	TRBV19	.
CSVDRGESYGYTF	TRBJ1-2	TRBV29-1	.
CASSYSTWAAGNTIYF	TRBJ1-3	TRBV6-6	.
CASSLEGGGPSFF	TRBJ2-1	TRBV5-1	.
CASSFSLNQPQHF	TRBJ1-5	TRBV27	.
CASSQTHITEAFF	TRBJ1-1	TRBV4-1	.
CSAMGLAGPLRSYNEQFF	TRBJ2-1	TRBV20-1	.
CASSFGGTYNEQFF	TRBJ2-1	TRBV7-2	.
CASSQDGTGGREQYF	TRBJ2-7	TRBV4-3	.
CSVEWTGDSYGYTF	TRBJ1-2	TRBV29-1	.
CASSPGQGGNTEAFF	TRBJ1-1	TRBV5-1	.
CASSVWGNEQFF	TRBJ2-1	TRBV2	.
CANSPGGSYNEQFF	TRBJ2-1	TRBV7-3	.
CASSLGTDTQYF	TRBJ2-3	TRBV7-9	medium-sized
CAISELYSGTQTGDEQFF	TRBJ2-1	TRBV10-3	.
CSVEDQILAAEAFF	TRBJ1-1	TRBV29-1	.
CASRLRGLNQPQHF	TRBJ1-5	TRBV6-1	.
CATRPGHATEAFF	TRBJ1-1	TRBV15	.
CSVEGGQANTGELFF	TRBJ2-2	TRBV29-1	.
CASRETGRETEAFF	TRBJ1-1	TRBV10-2	.
CASSQLVTLGYSGYTF	TRBJ1-2	TRBV28	.
CASSYDRVSDYEQYF	TRBJ2-7	TRBV6-6	.
CASSPEGRDEVF	TRBJ2-1	TRBV11-2	.
CASSWSPHDNTDTQYF	TRBJ2-3	TRBV7-9	.
CASSFRNPYNEQFF	TRBJ2-1	TRBV28	.
CAITSGGGTQYF	TRBJ2-5	TRBV12-3/TRBV12-4	.
CASSRTGGSDEQYF	TRBJ2-7	TRBV7-6	.
CASSPLLGGGNTGELFF	TRBJ2-2	TRBV28	.
CSVEAGTLDNEQFF	TRBJ2-1	TRBV29-1	.
CASSAGQPNTGELFF	TRBJ2-2	TRBV7-2	.
CASSYRRGDNQPQHF	TRBJ1-5	TRBV6-5	.
CASSFRGSRSYEQYF	TRBJ2-7	TRBV28	.
CASSSPPKREGRETGELFF	TRBJ2-2	TRBV7-6	.
CASSLSGAGINTGELFF	TRBJ2-2	TRBV12-3/TRBV12-4	.
CASSLSDRILYNEQFF	TRBJ2-1	TRBV28	.
CASSWASGAYQETQYF	TRBJ2-5	TRBV19	.
CASSLGDNYNEQFF	TRBJ2-1	TRBV28	.
CASSKGPGQGRYEQYF	TRBJ2-7	TRBV21-1	.
CASSLVGSYYEQFF	TRBJ2-1	TRBV5-1	.